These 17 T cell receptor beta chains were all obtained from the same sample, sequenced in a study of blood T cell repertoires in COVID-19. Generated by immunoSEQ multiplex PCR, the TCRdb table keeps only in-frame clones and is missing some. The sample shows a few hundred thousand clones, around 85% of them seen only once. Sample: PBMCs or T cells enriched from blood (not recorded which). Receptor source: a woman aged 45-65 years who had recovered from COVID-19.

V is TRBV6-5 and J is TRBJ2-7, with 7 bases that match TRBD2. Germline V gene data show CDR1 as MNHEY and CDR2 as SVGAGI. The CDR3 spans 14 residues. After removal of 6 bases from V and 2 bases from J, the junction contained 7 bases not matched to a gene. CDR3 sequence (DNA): TGTGCCAGCAGAGTCCTGGGGGGGACCTACGAGCAGTACTTC. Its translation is CASRVLGGTYEQYF.

CDR3 DNA: TGTGCCAGCAGTCCCCTTAGCGGGGGGTGGATCAATGAGCAGTTCTTC. As protein: CASSPLSGGWINEQFF. The chain employs TRBV27 and TRBJ2-1; 10 nucleotides match TRBD2. CDR1 is MNHEY, CDR2 SMNVEV, per germline (reference sequence). The CDR3 consists of 16 residues. The junction had 10 bases not matched to a gene; V was cut back by 5 bases and J by 6 bases.

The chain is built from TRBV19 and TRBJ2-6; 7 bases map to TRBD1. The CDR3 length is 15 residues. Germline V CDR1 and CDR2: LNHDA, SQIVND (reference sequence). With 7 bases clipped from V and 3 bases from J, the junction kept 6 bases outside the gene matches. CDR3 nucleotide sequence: TGTGCCAGTAAAGGCAGGGGGAGTGGGGCCAACGTCCTGACTTTC. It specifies CASKGRGSGANVLTF.

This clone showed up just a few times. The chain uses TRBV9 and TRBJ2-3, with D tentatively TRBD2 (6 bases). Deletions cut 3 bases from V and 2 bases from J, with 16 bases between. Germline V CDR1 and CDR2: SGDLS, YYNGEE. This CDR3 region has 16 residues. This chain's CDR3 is CASSALGAGNTDTQYF. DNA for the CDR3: TGTGCCAGCAGCGCCCTAGGAGCGGGCAACACAGATACGCAGTATTTT.

DNA for the CDR3: TGTGCCAGCAGCTTGTATTCAGGGGTAGTGAACGACGAGCAGTACTTC. Its translation: CASSLYSGVVNDEQYF. The genes are TRBV5-8 and TRBJ2-7; TRBD1 might be the D (6 bases). The germline V gene has CDR1 SGHTS and CDR2 YDEGEE. V was shortened by 1 base and J by 5 bases, with 19 bases between the two germline ends. The CDR3 extends over 16 amino acids.

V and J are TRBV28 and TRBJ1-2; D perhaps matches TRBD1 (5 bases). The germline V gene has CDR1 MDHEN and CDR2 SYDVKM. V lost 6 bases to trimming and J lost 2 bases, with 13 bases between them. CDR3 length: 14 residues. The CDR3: CASSRRQGNYGYTF. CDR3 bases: TGTGCCAGCAGCCGACGCCAGGGCAACTATGGCTACACCTTC.

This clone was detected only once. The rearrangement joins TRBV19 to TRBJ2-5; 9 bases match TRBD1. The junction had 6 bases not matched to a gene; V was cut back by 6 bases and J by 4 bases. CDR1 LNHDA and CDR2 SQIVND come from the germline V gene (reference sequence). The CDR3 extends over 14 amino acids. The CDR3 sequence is CASSLPGQGETQYF. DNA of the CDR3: TGTGCCAGTAGCCTGCCGGGACAGGGAGAGACCCAGTACTTC.

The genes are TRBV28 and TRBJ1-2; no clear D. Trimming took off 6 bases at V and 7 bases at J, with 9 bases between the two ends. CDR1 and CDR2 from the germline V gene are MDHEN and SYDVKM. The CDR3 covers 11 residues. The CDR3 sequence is CASRRGSGYTF. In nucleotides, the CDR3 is TGTGCCAGCAGGCGAGGGTCTGGCTACACCTTC.

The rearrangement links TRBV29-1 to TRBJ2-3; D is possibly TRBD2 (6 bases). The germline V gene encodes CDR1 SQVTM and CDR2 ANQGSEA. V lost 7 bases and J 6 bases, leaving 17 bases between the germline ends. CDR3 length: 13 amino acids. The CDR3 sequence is CSGLRDGGDTQYF. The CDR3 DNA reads TGCAGCGGACTCCGGGACGGAGGGGATACGCAGTATTTT.

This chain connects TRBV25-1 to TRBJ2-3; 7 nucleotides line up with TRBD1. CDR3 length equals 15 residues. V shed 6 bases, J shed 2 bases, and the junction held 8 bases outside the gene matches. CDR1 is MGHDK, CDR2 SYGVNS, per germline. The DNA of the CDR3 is TGTGCCAGCAGAATAAACAGGGGAGTCACAGATACGCAGTATTTT. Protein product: CASRINRGVTDTQYF.

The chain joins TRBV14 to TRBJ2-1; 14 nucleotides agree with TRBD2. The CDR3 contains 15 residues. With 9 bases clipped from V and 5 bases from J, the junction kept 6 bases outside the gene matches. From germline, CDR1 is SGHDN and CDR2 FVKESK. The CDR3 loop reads CASGTSGSYNNEQFF. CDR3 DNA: TGTGCCAGTGGGACTAGCGGGAGTTATAACAATGAGCAGTTCTTC.

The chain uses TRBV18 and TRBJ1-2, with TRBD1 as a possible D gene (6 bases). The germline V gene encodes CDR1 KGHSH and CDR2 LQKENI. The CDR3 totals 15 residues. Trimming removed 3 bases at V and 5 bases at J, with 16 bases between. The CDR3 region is CASSPLDSIQYGYTF. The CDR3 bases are TGTGCCAGCTCACCTCTGGACAGTATACAGTATGGCTACACCTTC.

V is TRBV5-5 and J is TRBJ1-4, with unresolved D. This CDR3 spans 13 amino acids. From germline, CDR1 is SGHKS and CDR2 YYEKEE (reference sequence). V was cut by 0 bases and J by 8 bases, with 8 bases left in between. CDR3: CASSLGMREKLFF. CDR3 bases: TGTGCCAGCAGCTTGGGGATGAGGGAAAAACTGTTTTTT.

This CDR3 is CASSPNLGTLSGNTIYF. The CDR3 nucleotides read TGTGCCAGCAGCCCGAATCTTGGGACACTCTCTGGAAACACCATATATTTT. The chain uses TRBV11-2 and TRBJ1-3, with D possibly being TRBD1 (6 bases). Germline V gives CDR1 SGHAT, CDR2 FQNNGV. This CDR3 contains 17 residues. Deletions cut 5 bases from V and 0 bases from J, with 17 bases between.

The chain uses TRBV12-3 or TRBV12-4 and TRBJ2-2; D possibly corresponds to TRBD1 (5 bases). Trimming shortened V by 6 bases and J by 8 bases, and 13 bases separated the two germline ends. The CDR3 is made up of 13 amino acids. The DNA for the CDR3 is TGTGCCAGCAGCCGAGCCAGGGTGGGGGAGCTGTTTTTT. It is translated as CASSRARVGELFF.

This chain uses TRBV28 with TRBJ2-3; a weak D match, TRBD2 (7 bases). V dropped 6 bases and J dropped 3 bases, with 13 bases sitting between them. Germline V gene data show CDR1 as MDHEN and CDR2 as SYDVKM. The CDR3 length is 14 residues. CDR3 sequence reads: CASRGGPGTDTQYF. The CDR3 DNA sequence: TGTGCCAGCAGGGGGGGGCCAGGGACAGATACGCAGTATTTT.

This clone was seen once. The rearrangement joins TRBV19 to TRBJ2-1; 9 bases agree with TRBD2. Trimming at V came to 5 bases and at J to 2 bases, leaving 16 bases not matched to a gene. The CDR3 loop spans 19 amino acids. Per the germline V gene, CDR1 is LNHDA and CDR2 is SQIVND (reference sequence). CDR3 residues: CASSSPGKIAGVPYNEQFF. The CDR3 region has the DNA TGTGCCAGTAGTTCACCGGGAAAAATAGCGGGAGTTCCCTACAATGAGCAGTTCTTC.